This entry concerns a single T cell receptor (beta chain). Naive CD8 cells were CD45RO-negative, positively selected for CCR7, excluding terminally differentiated effector memory CD45RA+ cells. This sample is drawn from a study of shared clonotypes between healthy human individuals. Study-level background: CD4 naive and CD4 memory each took three plates per donor, while CD8 naive took two and CD8 memory one.

Only in-frame clones appear in the TCRdb table, and some are missing; sequencing was by immunoSEQ multiplex PCR. Of some 2 million clones listed, 85% to 95% are singletons. CDR1 is MGHDK, CDR2 SYGVNS, per germline. Trimming took off 8 bases at V and 0 bases at J, with 7 bases between the two ends. The CDR3 is 13 residues long. The gene calls are TRBV25-1 and TRBJ1-4, with unresolved D. Sequencing was performed on naive CD8+ T cells sorted from blood. The TCR originated in a man aged 18-30 years in good health. The CDR3 nucleotides are TGTGCCAGCGAACACGCAACTAATGAAAAACTGTTTTTT. This gives the protein CASEHATNEKLFF.